The clone carrying this T cell receptor (beta chain) is classed as medium-sized (0.01 to 0.1%). TCRdb called the RT-PCR reads again in MiXCR, with one record for every CDR3 protein. The sample shows more than 7,500 distinct CDR3 sequences, around a tenth of them seen only once. This entry comes from a study of patients and donors after allogeneic stem cell transplantation. Unmatched junction bases numbered 6, after V lost 5 bases and J lost 0 bases. Per germline, CDR1 MDHEN and CDR2 SYDVKM. This CDR3 region has 15 residues. V and J are TRBV28 and TRBJ1-1, with 7 bases lining up with TRBD1. The sequenced material came from blood, either unsorted or a sorted T cell fraction (not recorded which). The receptor was derived from a human donor who was either an allogeneic HSCT recipient or a stem cell or donor lymphocyte infusion donor (not recorded which). It is not recorded whose cells these are; they may come from a transplant donor. This CDR3 is CASSPNRGMNTEAFF. In DNA form, the CDR3 reads TGTGCCAGCAGTCCAAACAGGGGAATGAACACTGAAGCTTTCTTT.